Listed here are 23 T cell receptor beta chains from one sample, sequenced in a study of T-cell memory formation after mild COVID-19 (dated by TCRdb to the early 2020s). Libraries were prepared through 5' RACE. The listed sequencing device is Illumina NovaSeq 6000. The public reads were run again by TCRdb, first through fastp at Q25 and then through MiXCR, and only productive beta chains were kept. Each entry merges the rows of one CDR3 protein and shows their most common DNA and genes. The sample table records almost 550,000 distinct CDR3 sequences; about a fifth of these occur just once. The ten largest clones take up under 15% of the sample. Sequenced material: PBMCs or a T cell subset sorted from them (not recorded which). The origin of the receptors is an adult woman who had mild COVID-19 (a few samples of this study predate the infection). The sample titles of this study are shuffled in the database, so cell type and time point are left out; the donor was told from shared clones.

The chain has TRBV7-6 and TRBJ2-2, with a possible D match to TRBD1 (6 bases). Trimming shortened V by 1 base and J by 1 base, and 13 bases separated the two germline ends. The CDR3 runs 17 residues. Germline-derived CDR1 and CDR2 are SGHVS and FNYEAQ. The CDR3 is CASSLGRDTLNTGELFF. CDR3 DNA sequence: TGTGCCAGCAGCTTAGGTCGGGACACGTTGAACACCGGGGAGCTGTTTTTT.

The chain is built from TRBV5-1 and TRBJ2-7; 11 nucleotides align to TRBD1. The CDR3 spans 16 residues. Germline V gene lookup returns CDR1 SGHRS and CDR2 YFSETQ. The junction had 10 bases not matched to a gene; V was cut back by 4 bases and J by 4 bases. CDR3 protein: CASSIWTGGSGYEQYF. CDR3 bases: TGCGCCAGCAGCATCTGGACAGGGGGCTCGGGTTACGAGCAGTACTTC.

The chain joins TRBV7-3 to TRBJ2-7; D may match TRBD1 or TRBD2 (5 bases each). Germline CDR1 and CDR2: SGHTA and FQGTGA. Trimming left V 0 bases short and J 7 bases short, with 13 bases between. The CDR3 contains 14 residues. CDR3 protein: CASSLTGTVREQYF. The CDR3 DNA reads TGTGCCAGCAGCTTAACGGGGACCGTACGTGAGCAGTACTTC. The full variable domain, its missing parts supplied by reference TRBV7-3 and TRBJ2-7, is GAGVSQTPSNKVTEKGKYVELRCDPISGHTALYWYRQSLGQGPEFLIYFQGTGAADDSGLPNDRFFAVRPEGSVSTLKIQRTERGDSAVYLCASSLTGTVREQYFGPGTRLTVT.

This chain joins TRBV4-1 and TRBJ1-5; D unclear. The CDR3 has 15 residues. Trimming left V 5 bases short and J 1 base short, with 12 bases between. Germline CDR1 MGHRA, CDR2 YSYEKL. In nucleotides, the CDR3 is TGCGCCAGCAGCTCGGGGTTGGTGAGCAATCAGCCCCAGCATTTT. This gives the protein CASSSGLVSNQPQHF.

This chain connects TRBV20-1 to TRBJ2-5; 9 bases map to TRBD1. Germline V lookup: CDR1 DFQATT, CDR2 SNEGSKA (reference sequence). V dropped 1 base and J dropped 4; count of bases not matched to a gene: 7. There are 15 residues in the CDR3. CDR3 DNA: TGCAGTGCTAGAGCCGGGGACAGGGTAGTAGAGACCCAGTACTTC. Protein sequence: CSARAGDRVVETQYF.

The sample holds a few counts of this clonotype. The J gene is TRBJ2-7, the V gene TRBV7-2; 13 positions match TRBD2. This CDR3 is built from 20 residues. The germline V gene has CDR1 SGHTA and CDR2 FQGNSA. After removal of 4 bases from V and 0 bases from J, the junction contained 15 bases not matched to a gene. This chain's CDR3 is CASSSQRTSGSRPRSYEQYF. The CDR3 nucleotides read TGTGCCAGCAGCTCCCAACGGACTAGCGGGAGCCGCCCGCGCTCCTACGAGCAGTACTTC.

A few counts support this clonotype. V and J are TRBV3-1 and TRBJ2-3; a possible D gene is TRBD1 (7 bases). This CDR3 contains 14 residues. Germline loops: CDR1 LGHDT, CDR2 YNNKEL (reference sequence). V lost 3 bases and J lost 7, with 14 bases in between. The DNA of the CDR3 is TGTGCCAGCAGCCACAGGGGGGAAACCAATACGCAGTATTTT. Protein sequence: CASSHRGETNTQYF.

CDR3 residues: CASSLQGALGNTIYF. The CDR3 nucleotides read TGTGCCAGCAGTTTACAGGGGGCTCTCGGAAACACCATATATTTT. The chain has TRBV12-3 or TRBV12-4 and TRBJ1-3; 8 bases align to TRBD1. With 2 bases clipped from V and 4 bases from J, the junction kept 4 bases outside the gene matches. The CDR3 length is 15 residues.

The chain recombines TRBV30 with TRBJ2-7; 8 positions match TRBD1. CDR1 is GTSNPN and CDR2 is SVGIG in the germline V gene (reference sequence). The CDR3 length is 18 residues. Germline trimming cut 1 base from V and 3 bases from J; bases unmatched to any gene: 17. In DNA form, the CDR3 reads TGTGCCTGGAGTGCTACGCGCCAGGGGGCCCATTCGGGCTACGAGCAGTACTTC. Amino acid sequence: CAWSATRQGAHSGYEQYF.

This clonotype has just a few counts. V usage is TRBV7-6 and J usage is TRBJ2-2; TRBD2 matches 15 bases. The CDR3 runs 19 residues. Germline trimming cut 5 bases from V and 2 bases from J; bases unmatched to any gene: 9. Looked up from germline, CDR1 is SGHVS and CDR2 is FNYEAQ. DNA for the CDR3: TGTGCCAGCAGCCCAAGGACTAGCGGGAGGGCCCCCAACACCGGGGAGCTGTTTTTT. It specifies CASSPRTSGRAPNTGELFF.

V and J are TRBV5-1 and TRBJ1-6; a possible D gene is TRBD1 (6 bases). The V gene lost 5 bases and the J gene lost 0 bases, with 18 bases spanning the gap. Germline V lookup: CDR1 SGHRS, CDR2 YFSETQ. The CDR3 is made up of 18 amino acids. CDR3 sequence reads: CASSPGQGAPSYNSPLHF. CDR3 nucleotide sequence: TGCGCCAGCAGTCCGGGACAAGGAGCCCCCTCCTATAATTCACCCCTCCACTTT.

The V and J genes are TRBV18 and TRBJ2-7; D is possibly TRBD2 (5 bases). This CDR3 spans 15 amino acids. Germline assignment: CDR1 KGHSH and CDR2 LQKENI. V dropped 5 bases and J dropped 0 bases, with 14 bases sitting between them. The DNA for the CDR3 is TGTGCCAGCTCATCGGTAGACGGGAACTCCTACGAGCAGTACTTC. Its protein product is CASSSVDGNSYEQYF.

The DNA of the CDR3 is TGCGCCAGCTGTGGGACGGGGGAAGCGGCGGAGACCCAGTACTTC. This encodes CASCGTGEAAETQYF. The chain is built from TRBV5-1 and TRBJ2-5, with D perhaps matching TRBD2 (6 bases). This CDR3 contains 15 residues. Germline CDR1 is SGHRS and CDR2 is YFSETQ. Between the trimmed V and J ends, which lost 7 bases and 5 bases, there was a span of 21 bases.

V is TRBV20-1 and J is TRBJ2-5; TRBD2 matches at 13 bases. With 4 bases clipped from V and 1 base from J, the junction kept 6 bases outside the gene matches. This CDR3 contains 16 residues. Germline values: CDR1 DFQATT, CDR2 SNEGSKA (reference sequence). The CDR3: CSANGLAGVFQETQYF. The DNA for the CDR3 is TGCAGTGCTAACGGACTAGCGGGGGTATTCCAAGAGACCCAGTACTTC.

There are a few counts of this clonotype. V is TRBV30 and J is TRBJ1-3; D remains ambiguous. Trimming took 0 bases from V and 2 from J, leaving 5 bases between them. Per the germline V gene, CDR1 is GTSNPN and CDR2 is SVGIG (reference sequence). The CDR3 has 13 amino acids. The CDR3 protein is CAWSVGTGNTIYF. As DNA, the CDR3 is TGTGCCTGGAGTGTGGGGACTGGAAACACCATATATTTT.

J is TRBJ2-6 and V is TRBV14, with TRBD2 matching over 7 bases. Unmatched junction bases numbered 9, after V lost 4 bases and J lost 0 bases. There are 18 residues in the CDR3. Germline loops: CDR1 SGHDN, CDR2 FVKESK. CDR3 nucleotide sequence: TGTGCCAGCAGCCGGGTGGGGGGGTCCCACTCTGGGGCCAACGTCCTGACTTTC. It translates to CASSRVGGSHSGANVLTF.

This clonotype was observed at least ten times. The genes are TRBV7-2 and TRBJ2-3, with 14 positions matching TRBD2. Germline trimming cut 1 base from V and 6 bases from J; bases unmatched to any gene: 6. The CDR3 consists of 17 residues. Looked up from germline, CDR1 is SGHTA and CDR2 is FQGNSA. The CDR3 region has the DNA TGTGCCAGCAGCTTAGGACTAGCGGGAGGGCCAGGGGATACGCAGTATTTT. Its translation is CASSLGLAGGPGDTQYF.

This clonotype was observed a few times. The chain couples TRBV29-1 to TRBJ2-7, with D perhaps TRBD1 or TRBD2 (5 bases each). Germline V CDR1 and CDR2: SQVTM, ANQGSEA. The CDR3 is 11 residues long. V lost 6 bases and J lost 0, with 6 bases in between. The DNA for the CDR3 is TGCAGCGTCGGGGCCTCCTACGAGCAGTACTTC. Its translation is CSVGASYEQYF.

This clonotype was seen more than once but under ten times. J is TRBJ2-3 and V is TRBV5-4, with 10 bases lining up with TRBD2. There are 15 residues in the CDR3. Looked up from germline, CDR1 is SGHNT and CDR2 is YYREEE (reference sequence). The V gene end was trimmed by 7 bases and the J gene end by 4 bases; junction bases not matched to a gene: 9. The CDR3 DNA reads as TGTGCCAGCGGACCGGGACTAGCGAAACCAGATACGCAGTATTTT. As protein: CASGPGLAKPDTQYF. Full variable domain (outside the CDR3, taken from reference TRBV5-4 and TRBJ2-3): ETGVTQSPTHLIKTRGQQVTLRCSSQSGHNTVSWYQQALGQGPQFIFQYYREEENGRGNFPPRFSGLQFPNYSSELNVNALELDDSALYLCASGPGLAKPDTQYFGPGTRLTVL.

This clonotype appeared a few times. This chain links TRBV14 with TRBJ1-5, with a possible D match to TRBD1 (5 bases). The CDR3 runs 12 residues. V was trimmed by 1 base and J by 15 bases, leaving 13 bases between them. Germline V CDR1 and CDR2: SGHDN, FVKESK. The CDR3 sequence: CASSQVGGGLHF. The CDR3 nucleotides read TGTGCCAGCAGCCAAGTCGGGGGAGGTCTGCATTTT.

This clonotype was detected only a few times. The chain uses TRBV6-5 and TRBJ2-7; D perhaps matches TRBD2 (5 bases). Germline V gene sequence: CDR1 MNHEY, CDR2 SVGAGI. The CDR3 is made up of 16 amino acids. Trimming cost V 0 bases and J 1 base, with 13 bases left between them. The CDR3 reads CASSYSIVARSYEQYF. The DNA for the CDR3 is TGTGCCAGCAGTTACTCGATAGTAGCGCGGTCCTACGAGCAGTACTTC.

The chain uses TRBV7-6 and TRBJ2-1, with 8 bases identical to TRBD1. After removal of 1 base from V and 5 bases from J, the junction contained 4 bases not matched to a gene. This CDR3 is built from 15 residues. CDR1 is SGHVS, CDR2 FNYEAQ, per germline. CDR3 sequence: CASSLVVQGDNEQFF. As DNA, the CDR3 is TGTGCCAGCAGCTTAGTTGTACAGGGGGACAATGAGCAGTTCTTC.

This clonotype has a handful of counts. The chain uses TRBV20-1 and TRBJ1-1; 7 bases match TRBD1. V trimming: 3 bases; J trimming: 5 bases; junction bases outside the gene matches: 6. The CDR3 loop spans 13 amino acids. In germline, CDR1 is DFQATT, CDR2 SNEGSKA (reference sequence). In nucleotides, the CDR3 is TGCAGTGCTAGCGGCGGGACAGTAACTGAAGCTTTCTTT. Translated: CSASGGTVTEAFF.